This is a list of T cell receptor beta chains from one sample in a study of CD8 T cells in Susac syndrome. TCRdb fed the immunoSEQ multiplex PCR reads into MiXCR, producing one record per CDR3 protein. The table records more than 200,000 distinct CDR3 sequences, 85% to 95% of them present only once. Sequencing was done on a sample of CD4+ T cells from PBMCs. Every receptor here comes from a human donor with multiple sclerosis. Each CDR3 is given with its conserved first and last residue. The D gene is left open where the match is weak. Rows may omit the clone size; those that give it use once, few, many or a size class.

v_call	j_call	d_call	clone_size	cdr3_length	cdr3_nt	cdr3_aa
TRBV11-2	TRBJ1-1	.	.	12	TGTGCCAGCAGCTTAGAACAGGGAGCAGCTTTCTTT	CASSLEQGAAFF
TRBV7-8	TRBJ1-5	.	.	16	TGTGCCAGCAGCTTAGTGGCACCTAATAGCAATCAGCCCCAGCATTTT	CASSLVAPNSNQPQHF
TRBV10-3	TRBJ2-5	.	.	14	TGTGCCATCACCAAGGATACTAGCCGGGAGACCCAGTACTTC	CAITKDTSRETQYF
TRBV7-9	TRBJ1-1	.	.	12	TGTTCAAGTGGGAGTATTGACACTGAAGCTTTCTTT	CSSGSIDTEAFF
TRBV11-3	TRBJ1-1	.	.	14	TGTGCCAGCAGCCCCATCGACAGGAACACTGAAGCTTTCTTT	CASSPIDRNTEAFF
TRBV10-3	TRBJ1-6	.	.	16	TGTGCCATCAGGGGGGACAAAAGCTCCTATAATTCACCCCTCCACTTT	CAIRGDKSSYNSPLHF
TRBV3-1	TRBJ2-1	TRBD2	.	17	TGTGCCAGCAGCCAAGATATATTGGCCCCGGGGGGGAATGAGCAGTTCTTC	CASSQDILAPGGNEQFF
TRBV10-3	TRBJ2-1	TRBD2	.	17	TGTGCCATCAGTGATCTGTTGGCTAGCGGGGGGTACAATGAGCAGTTCTTC	CAISDLLASGGYNEQFF
TRBV24-1	TRBJ1-2	.	.	15	TGTGCCACCAGTGATTCCGATTTCGCGGGCTATGGCTACACCTTC	CATSDSDFAGYGYTF
TRBV20-1	TRBJ1-1	.	.	15	TGCAGTGCTCCCTCCAGGGGCTCCGGGGGCACTGAAGCTTTCTTT	CSAPSRGSGGTEAFF
TRBV7-2	TRBJ1-2	.	.	15	TGTGCCAGCAGCTTAGTAGCCAGAAAAGACTATGGCTACACCTTC	CASSLVARKDYGYTF
TRBV2	TRBJ1-1	.	.	11	TGTGCCAGCAGAGAGACCGCGGAGGCTTTCTTT	CASRETAEAFF
TRBV7-2	TRBJ1-1	TRBD1	.	14	TGTGCCAGCAGCTTCCAGGGGGCGGGCACTGAAGCTTTCTTT	CASSFQGAGTEAFF
TRBV20-1	TRBJ2-4	.	.	15	TGCAGTGCTGGGGGGCAGCCCCTAGCCAAAAACATTCAGTACTTC	CSAGGQPLAKNIQYF
TRBV14	TRBJ1-2	.	.	12	TGTGCCAGCAGCCTCGTCGACTATGGCTACACCTTC	CASSLVDYGYTF
TRBV5-1	TRBJ1-1	.	.	15	TGCGCCAGCAGCACCAACAACGGACTAGCCACTGAAGCTTTCTTT	CASSTNNGLATEAFF
TRBV20-1	TRBJ2-3	.	once	11	TGCAGTGCTATGTTGACAGATACGCAGTATTTT	CSAMLTDTQYF
TRBV20-1	TRBJ2-1	TRBD2	.	14	TGCAGTGCCCGCCGGGCGGGAGGGAACAATGAGCAGTTCTTC	CSARRAGGNNEQFF
TRBV20-1	TRBJ1-2	.	.	14	TGCAGTGCTAGTGGGGGGGGCGCAAACTATGGCTACACCTTC	CSASGGGANYGYTF
TRBV3-1	TRBJ2-1	.	.	14	TGTGCCAGCAGCCAAATGAAGCGGTACAATGAGCAGTTCTTC	CASSQMKRYNEQFF
TRBV20-1	TRBJ2-5	.	.	13	TGCAGTGCTAGGGCCAGCGGCCAAGAGACCCAGTACTTC	CSARASGQETQYF
TRBV2	TRBJ2-2	TRBD2	.	16	TGTGCCAGCAGTGAAACTAGCGGGAGGAGCACCGGGGAGCTGTTTTTT	CASSETSGRSTGELFF
TRBV7-9	TRBJ2-2	.	.	13	TGTGCCAGCAGTTCTCTAAACACCGGGGAGCTGTTTTTT	CASSSLNTGELFF
TRBV7-7	TRBJ2-1	.	.	14	TGTGCCAGCAGCTTAGATCGGGTTAGGGGTGAGCAGTTCTTC	CASSLDRVRGEQFF
TRBV12-5	TRBJ1-1	.	.	13	TGTGCTAGTGGTTTGGAGGCGAACACTGAAGCTTTCTTT	CASGLEANTEAFF
TRBV7-9	TRBJ2-1	TRBD2	.	14	TGTGCCAGCAGTACGGGACTAGCGGGAGTTCAACAGTTCTTC	CASSTGLAGVQQFF
TRBV19	TRBJ1-1	.	.	13	TGTGCCAGTAGTCCACAGTATGGCACTGAAGCTTTCTTT	CASSPQYGTEAFF
TRBV29-1	TRBJ2-3	.	.	13	TGCAGCGTTGAGAGGGGGGCGGCAGATACGCAGTATTTT	CSVERGAADTQYF
TRBV5-4	TRBJ2-3	TRBD2	few	15	TGTGCCAGCAGCTTGGACGGGGGGAGCACAGATACGCAGTATTTT	CASSLDGGSTDTQYF
TRBV20-1	TRBJ2-6	.	.	18	TGCAGTGCTAGAGATGGGGGGCGCCCATTCCCTGGGGCCAACGTCCTGACTTTC	CSARDGGRPFPGANVLTF
TRBV6-2/TRBV6-3	TRBJ1-5	.	.	18	TGTGCCAGCAGTTCGCAACCTTTAATACAGGGCGGCAATCAGCCCCAGCATTTT	CASSSQPLIQGGNQPQHF
TRBV12-3/TRBV12-4	TRBJ1-1	.	few	13	TGTGCCAGCAGTTCGAGGGGGAGCACTGAAGCTTTCTTT	CASSSRGSTEAFF
TRBV20-1	TRBJ1-2	.	.	11	TGCAGTGCTAGAGGGGGGAATGGCTACACCTTC	CSARGGNGYTF
TRBV19	TRBJ1-2	TRBD1	.	15	TGTGCCAGTAGCCGAACCATGGGACAGGGCCATGGCTACACCTTC	CASSRTMGQGHGYTF
TRBV12-3/TRBV12-4	TRBJ2-1	.	.	11	TGTGCCAGCACCAACAGAGGGGAGCAGTTCTTC	CASTNRGEQFF
TRBV12-3/TRBV12-4	TRBJ2-2	.	.	13	TGTGCCCAGAGCGGCACGAACACCGGGGAGCTGTTTTTT	CAQSGTNTGELFF
TRBV11-2	TRBJ2-6	TRBD2	.	21	TGTGCCAGCAGCTTAGTAGGATCGGGAGGGATCTTTCTCTCTGGGGCCAACGTCCTGACTTTC	CASSLVGSGGIFLSGANVLTF
TRBV2	TRBJ1-5	.	.	14	TGTGCCAGCAGACAGCGATATAGCAATCAGCCCCAGCATTTT	CASRQRYSNQPQHF
TRBV29-1	TRBJ1-2	TRBD1	.	13	TGCAGCGCCGGGACAGGGGATAACTATGGCTACACCTTC	CSAGTGDNYGYTF
TRBV5-4	TRBJ1-2	.	.	15	TGTGCCAGCAGCCTTGATAACTATCGGGGTCAAGGCTACACCTTC	CASSLDNYRGQGYTF
TRBV4-2	TRBJ2-7	.	.	14	TGTGCCAGCAGCCAGGCGGGGCGGTCCTACGAGCAGTACTTC	CASSQAGRSYEQYF
TRBV25-1	TRBJ1-2	.	.	12	TGTGCCAGCAGTGTAGGCAGCTATGGCTACACCTTC	CASSVGSYGYTF
TRBV27	TRBJ2-2	.	.	17	TGTGCCAGCAGTTTATCGAACGGAATAGGGTACACCGGGGAGCTGTTTTTT	CASSLSNGIGYTGELFF
TRBV3-1	TRBJ2-1	.	.	17	TGTGCCAGCAGCCGGGGCGGGCTAGTTGGGCGTTACAATGAGCAGTTCTTC	CASSRGGLVGRYNEQFF
TRBV5-1	TRBJ2-2	TRBD2	once	14	TGCGCCAGCAGCTTCCGGGAGGCCCCCGGGGAGCTGTTTTTT	CASSFREAPGELFF
TRBV28	TRBJ2-7	.	.	17	TGTGCCAGCTATCCCACAGCCCCCGGGACTCCTTATTACGAGCAGTACTTC	CASYPTAPGTPYYEQYF
TRBV4-1	TRBJ2-5	TRBD2	.	14	TGCGCCAGCAGCAAAAAAGCGGGAGAAGAGACCCAGTACTTC	CASSKKAGEETQYF
TRBV6-5	TRBJ2-3	TRBD2	.	15	TGTGCCAGCAGTTACGGAGCGGGAGTGATAGATACGCAGTATTTT	CASSYGAGVIDTQYF
TRBV5-1	TRBJ2-3	TRBD2	.	16	TGCGCCAGCAGCTCCCTGACTAGCGGGAGGGTGAATACGCAGTATTTT	CASSSLTSGRVNTQYF
TRBV4-1	TRBJ2-2	TRBD2	.	19	TGCGCCAGCAGCCAGACGGGACTAGCTGTGAACAGGTACACCGGGGAGCTGTTTTTT	CASSQTGLAVNRYTGELFF
TRBV6-6	TRBJ2-7	.	once	12	TGTGCCAGCAGTTCCTCCGACAGGGAGCAGTACTTC	CASSSSDREQYF
TRBV18	TRBJ1-1	.	.	16	TGTGCCAGCTCACCGGACCCCCCGGGGGGGAACACTGAAGCTTTCTTT	CASSPDPPGGNTEAFF
TRBV6-2/TRBV6-3	TRBJ2-5	.	.	14	TGTGCCAGCAGTTACTCGATTGTTGGGGAGACCCAGTACTTC	CASSYSIVGETQYF
TRBV9	TRBJ2-2	TRBD1	.	15	TGTGCCAGCAGCGCCACAGGGGGCGCGGGCGGGGAGCTGTTTTTT	CASSATGGAGGELFF
TRBV7-2	TRBJ2-3	TRBD1	.	18	TGTGCCAGCAGCCAAGAAATAGCCGGGACAGGGGCCACAGATACGCAGTATTTT	CASSQEIAGTGATDTQYF
TRBV12-3/TRBV12-4	TRBJ2-2	.	.	11	TGTGCCAGCAGTTTCTACGGGGAGCTGTTTTTT	CASSFYGELFF
TRBV9	TRBJ2-5	TRBD2	.	16	TGTGCCAGCAGCGTAGGATGGACTAGCGGTCAAGAGACCCAGTACTTC	CASSVGWTSGQETQYF
TRBV19	TRBJ1-6	.	.	14	TGTGCCAGTAGTATCGGGGAGGGGCTTTCACCCCTCCACTTT	CASSIGEGLSPLHF
TRBV7-9	TRBJ2-5	.	.	16	TGTGCCAGCAGCGCGGGGTCGGAGGGGTATAAAGAGACCCAGTACTTC	CASSAGSEGYKETQYF
TRBV3-1	TRBJ1-1	.	.	13	TGTGCCAGCAGGAGAGGTTCGAACACTGAAGCTTTCTTT	CASRRGSNTEAFF